This T cell receptor (beta chain) was captured by sequencing in a study of blood T cell repertoires in COVID-19. The wider study: Specimens from acute and convalescent COVID-19 originated in the United States, Italy and Spain.

The data were produced by immunoSEQ multiplex PCR, yet TCRdb's version contains in-frame clones alone and is incomplete. The sample carries 200,000 to 300,000 clones, under 90% recorded once. The J segment lost 4 bases and the V segment lost 6 bases, leaving 7 bases of the junction unmatched. CDR1 and CDR2 (germline): SNHLY, FYNNEI. The CDR3 sequence is 16 residues long. The genes are TRBV2 and TRBJ1-4, with 11 bases lining up with TRBD1. The sequencing input was PBMCs or T cells enriched from blood (not recorded which). The receptor was derived from a man aged 40-55 years who had recovered from COVID-19. The DNA for the CDR3 is TGTGCCAGCAGCGCTGGGACAGGGGGGTTTAATGAAAAACTGTTTTTT. It translates to CASSAGTGGFNEKLFF.